A single sample is the source of the 22 T cell receptor beta chains below, sequenced in a study of immune heterogeneity within non-small cell lung tumors. Bulk tumor genomic DNA, 450 to 600 ng per sample, was the template. Primary tumors were biopsied several times each, far apart, intraoperatively. Curative surgery was performed on patients who had untreated, newly diagnosed non-small cell lung cancer. Amplifying TCR beta CDR3 involved multiplex PCR carried out with 32 V and 13 J primers. TCRdb re-derived calls from the multiplex PCR reads in MiXCR, one entry per CDR3 protein. The sample records 13,000 or so distinct CDR3 sequences, under 25% being singletons. Sample: lung tumor tissue. These TCRs come from a man between 60 and 75 years old with non-small cell lung cancer.

This clonotype turned up a few times. V gene TRBV20-1 combines with J gene TRBJ2-7; the D is unclear. The CDR3 covers 14 residues. The germline CDR1 and CDR2 sequences are DFQATT and SNEGSKA (reference sequence). Trimming removed 3 bases from V and 0 bases from J, with 12 bases in between. CDR3 sequence (DNA): TGCAGTGCTAGTAGTGGGTTGAGCTCCTACGAGCAGTACTTC. Translation gives CSASSGLSSYEQYF.

Relative to its sample, this clonotype is medium-sized. The gene calls are TRBV28 and TRBJ1-5; D uncertain. The CDR3 totals 13 residues. Germline assignment: CDR1 MDHEN and CDR2 SYDVKM. Trimming shortened V by 8 bases and J by 0 bases, and 8 bases separated the two germline ends. The CDR3 DNA reads as TGTGCCAGCCGGGTCCATAGCAATCAGCCCCAGCATTTT. Encoded protein: CASRVHSNQPQHF.

This chain uses TRBV4-1 with TRBJ2-7; weak D call: TRBD2 (5 bases). This CDR3 is 14 amino acids long. The V gene's germline CDR1 is MGHRA and CDR2 YSYEKL. V lost 1 base to trimming and J lost 7 bases, with 14 bases between them. For the CDR3, the DNA is TGCGCCAGCAGCCAAGGGGAGAGAACAACTGAGCAGTACTTC. Translation gives CASSQGERTTEQYF.

This clonotype was seen a handful of times. V and J are TRBV5-1 and TRBJ2-7, with 9 bases matching TRBD1. The trim removed 4 bases at V and 5 bases at J, leaving 4 bases unmatched. CDR3 size: 13 residues. Per the germline V gene, CDR1 is SGHRS and CDR2 is YFSETQ. CDR3 residues: CASSITGGNEQYF. The CDR3 DNA reads as TGCGCCAGCAGCATTACAGGGGGCAACGAGCAGTACTTC.

This clonotype has just a few counts. The V and J genes are TRBV12-3 or TRBV12-4 and TRBJ2-3; no reliable D call. Deletions cut 3 bases from V and 1 base from J, with 8 bases between. The CDR3 has 14 amino acids. CDR3 residues: CASSFSSGTDTQYF. The CDR3 DNA follows: TGTGCCAGCAGTTTTTCCTCGGGCACAGATACGCAGTATTTT.

In the case of this clonotype: A much larger clone lies a single base off, so this may be a read error. The chain links TRBV27 to TRBJ1-1; 7 bases fit TRBD1. The CDR3 runs to 15 residues. In germline, CDR1 is MNHEY, CDR2 SMNVEV (reference sequence). The CDR3 bases are TGTGCCGGCAGTCTTCGACAGGGCATAAACACTGAAGCTTTCTTT. Amino acid sequence: CAGSLRQGINTEAFF.

This clonotype is labeled as medium-sized. The rearrangement joins TRBV24-1 to TRBJ2-7; D unresolved. CDR3 length equals 12 residues. V lost 3 bases and J 3 bases, leaving 5 bases between the germline ends. CDR1 KGHDR and CDR2 SFDVKD come from the germline V gene. CDR3 protein: CATSDGSYEQYF. The CDR3 coding sequence is TGTGCCACCAGTGATGGAAGCTACGAGCAGTACTTC.

The table lists this clonotype with a count of one. The chain couples TRBV10-2 to TRBJ2-1; 10 positions agree with TRBD2. The junction had 10 bases not matched to a gene; V was cut back by 10 bases and J by 10 bases. The germline CDR1 and CDR2 sequences are WSHSY and SAAADI. CDR3 size: 13 residues. The CDR3 DNA sequence: TGCGCCACCCAGAGCGGGAGGGCCAGGGAGCAGTTCTTC. Translating gives CATQSGRAREQFF.

In this sample, this clonotype is medium-sized. The rearrangement links TRBV10-3 to TRBJ2-7; TRBD1 matches 9 bases. Germline-derived CDR1 and CDR2 are ENHRY and SYGVKD. The CDR3 runs 18 residues. V dropped 2 bases and J dropped 4; count of bases not matched to a gene: 15. CDR3: CAISEPGQGRLLIYEQYF. DNA for the CDR3: TGTGCCATCAGTGAGCCGGGACAGGGTCGTCTACTGATTTACGAGCAGTACTTC.

The chain joins TRBV30 to TRBJ1-1; no reliable D call. Germline values: CDR1 GTSNPN, CDR2 SVGIG (reference sequence). The CDR3 loop spans 12 amino acids. V lost 5 bases, J lost 5 bases, and 12 bases lay in between. DNA for the CDR3: TGTGCCTGGGGACGGGGTTGGACTGAAGCTTTCTTT. It is translated as CAWGRGWTEAFF.

This clonotype was observed a handful of times. The junction shows a germline mismatch at one end, possibly a read error. This chain joins TRBV6-9 and TRBJ1-1, with 8 bases that match TRBD1. This CDR3 region has 15 residues. Per the germline V gene, CDR1 is MNHGY and CDR2 is SVAAGI. In nucleotides, the CDR3 is TGTGCCAGCAGTTACGGACAGGGATTGAACACTGGAGCTTTCTTT. Protein sequence: CASSYGQGLNTGAFF.

The chain is built from TRBV5-1 and TRBJ2-3; D is possibly TRBD1 or TRBD2 (5 bases each). The CDR3 sequence is 13 residues long. Per germline, CDR1 SGHRS and CDR2 YFSETQ. Trimming pared 6 bases from V and 2 bases from J, leaving 10 bases between. CDR3 residues: CASNVGTTDTQYF. The DNA of the CDR3 is TGCGCCAGCAACGTGGGGACCACAGATACGCAGTATTTT. The full variable domain, its missing parts supplied by reference TRBV5-1 and TRBJ2-3, is KAGVTQTPRYLIKTRGQQVTLSCSPISGHRSVSWYQQTPGQGLQFLFEYFSETQRNKGNFPGRFSGRQFSNSRSEMNVSTLELGDSALYLCASNVGTTDTQYFGPGTRLTVL.

By sample fraction, this clonotype is medium-sized. V and J are TRBV12-3 or TRBV12-4 and TRBJ1-6; 9 nucleotides line up with TRBD1. The CDR3 runs to 14 residues. V lost 4 bases and J lost 9; bases outside the gene matches: 4. This CDR3 is CASSSRGQGSPLHF. In DNA form, the CDR3 reads TGTGCCAGCAGTTCCCGGGGACAGGGTTCACCCCTCCACTTT.

J is TRBJ2-6 and V is TRBV7-8, with TRBD1 matching 8 bases. The CDR3 spans 19 residues. Germline CDR1 and CDR2: SGHVS and FQNEAQ. V shed 1 base and J 0 bases; nucleotides not matched to a gene: 8. CDR3 nucleotides: TGTGCCAGCAGCTTAGTAACGCAGGGGGCCCACTCTGGGGCCAACGTCCTGACTTTC. Translating gives CASSLVTQGAHSGANVLTF.

As to this clonotype: Germline is not matched at one junction end, which may reflect a read error. V and J are TRBV19 and TRBJ2-1; perhaps TRBD1 as D (6 bases). The CDR3 has 16 residues. Germline-derived CDR1 and CDR2 are LNHDA and SQIVND (reference sequence). This CDR3 is CASSISRGYEYNEKFF. The CDR3 nucleotides read TGTGCCAGTAGTATATCCAGGGGTTACGAATACAATGAGAAGTTCTTC.

In its sample, this clonotype is medium-sized. The V and J genes are TRBV6-1 and TRBJ2-1; D call uncertain. V was clipped by 1 base and J by 5 bases, with 9 bases between them. This CDR3 has 14 amino acids. Germline assignment: CDR1 MNHNS and CDR2 SASEGT. The CDR3 spells CASSEVLADNEQFF. The CDR3 DNA reads as TGTGCCAGCAGTGAAGTTTTGGCGGACAATGAGCAGTTCTTC.

The chain has TRBV2 and TRBJ2-1; TRBD1 matches 9 bases. The CDR3 sequence is 15 residues long. V dropped 6 bases and J dropped 5; count of bases not matched to a gene: 8. From germline, CDR1 is SNHLY and CDR2 FYNNEI. CDR3 loop: CASSAGQGTNNEQFF. CDR3 in DNA: TGTGCCAGCAGCGCCGGACAGGGGACAAACAATGAGCAGTTCTTC.

In its sample, this clonotype ranks as medium-sized. The chain links TRBV11-1 to TRBJ2-7, with 7 bases fitting TRBD2. The length of the CDR3 is 15 residues. CDR1 and CDR2 (germline): SGHAT, FQDESV (reference sequence). J lost 5 bases, V lost 5 bases, and 12 bases had no gene match. The CDR3 coding sequence is TGTGCCAGCAGCACCCTTGGAGATCGGGGGGACGAGCAGTACTTC. As protein: CASSTLGDRGDEQYF.

In its sample, this clonotype was seen a few times. This chain links TRBV30 with TRBJ2-6; D is unresolved. Germline assignment: CDR1 GTSNPN and CDR2 SVGIG (reference sequence). The V and J ends lost 0 bases and 1 base respectively, with 7 bases between them. The CDR3 runs to 15 residues. CDR3 loop: CAWSVRISGANVLTF. The DNA of the CDR3 is TGTGCCTGGAGTGTCCGCATTTCTGGGGCCAACGTCCTGACTTTC.

The rearrangement joins TRBV5-1 to TRBJ2-1, with a weak D call TRBD2 (6 bases). Germline assignment: CDR1 SGHRS and CDR2 YFSETQ. Trimming left V 6 bases short and J 1 base short, with 11 bases between. CDR3 length: 14 residues. In DNA, the CDR3 is TGCGCCAGCAACGTCGGGACTTCCTACAATGAGCAGTTCTTC. Its protein product is CASNVGTSYNEQFF.

The sample holds a few counts of this clonotype. The gene calls are TRBV5-6 and TRBJ2-7; the match to TRBD2 covers 13 bases. After removal of 3 bases from V and 5 bases from J, the junction contained 2 bases not matched to a gene. This CDR3 spans 14 amino acids. The germline V gene has CDR1 SGHDT and CDR2 YYEEEE. The CDR3 sequence: CASSSGLAGDEQYF. CDR3 nucleotides: TGTGCCAGCAGCTCCGGACTAGCGGGAGACGAGCAGTACTTC.

The chain employs TRBV5-1 and TRBJ2-5, with 11 bases that match TRBD1. CDR3 length equals 16 residues. Germline lookup yields CDR1 SGHRS and CDR2 YFSETQ. V dropped 4 bases and J dropped 0; count of bases not matched to a gene: 5. CDR3 loop: CASSGGTGGYQETQYF. CDR3 coding DNA: TGCGCCAGCAGCGGGGGGACAGGGGGGTACCAAGAGACCCAGTACTTC. Full variable domain (missing parts from reference TRBV5-1 and TRBJ2-5): KAGVTQTPRYLIKTRGQQVTLSCSPISGHRSVSWYQQTPGQGLQFLFEYFSETQRNKGNFPGRFSGRQFSNSRSEMNVSTLELGDSALYLCASSGGTGGYQETQYFGPGTRLLVL.